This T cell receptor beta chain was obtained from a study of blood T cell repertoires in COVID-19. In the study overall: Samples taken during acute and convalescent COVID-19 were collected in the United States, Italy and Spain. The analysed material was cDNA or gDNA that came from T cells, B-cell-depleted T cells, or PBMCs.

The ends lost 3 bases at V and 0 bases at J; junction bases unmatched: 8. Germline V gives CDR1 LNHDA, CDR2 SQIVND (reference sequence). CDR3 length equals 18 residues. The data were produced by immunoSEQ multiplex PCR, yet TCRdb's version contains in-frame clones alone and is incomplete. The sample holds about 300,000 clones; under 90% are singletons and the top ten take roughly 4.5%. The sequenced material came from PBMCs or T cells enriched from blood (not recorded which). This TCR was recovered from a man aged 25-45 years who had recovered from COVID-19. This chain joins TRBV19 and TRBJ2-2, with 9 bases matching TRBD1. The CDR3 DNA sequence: TGTGCCAGTAGTATCGGGGACAGGGAGCCCGCGAACACCGGGGAGCTGTTTTTT. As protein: CASSIGDREPANTGELFF.